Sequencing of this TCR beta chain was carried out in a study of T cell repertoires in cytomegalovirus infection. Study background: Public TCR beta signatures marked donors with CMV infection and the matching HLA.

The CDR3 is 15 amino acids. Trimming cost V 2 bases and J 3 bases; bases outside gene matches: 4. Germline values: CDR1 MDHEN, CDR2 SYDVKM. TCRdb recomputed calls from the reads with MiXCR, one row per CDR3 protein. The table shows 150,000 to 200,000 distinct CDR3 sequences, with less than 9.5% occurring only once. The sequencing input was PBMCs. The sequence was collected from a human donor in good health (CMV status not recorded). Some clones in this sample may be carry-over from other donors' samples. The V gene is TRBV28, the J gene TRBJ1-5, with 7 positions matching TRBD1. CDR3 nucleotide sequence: TGTGCCAGCAGTTTAGTCGGGACAGACAATCAGCCCCAGCATTTT. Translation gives CASSLVGTDNQPQHF.